This TCR beta chain is drawn from a study of beta chain features in type 1 diabetes. The authors reverse transcribed all of the isolated RNA, so sequencing captured expressed TCRB transcripts. Repertoires were generated with immunoSEQ multiplex PCR, while TCRdb's copy carries only in-frame clones and drops some. The table has around 200,000 clones, around an eighth seen once. Trimming took 0 bases from V and 7 from J, leaving 12 bases between them. CDR3 length: 14 amino acids. Germline V gene lookup returns CDR1 LGHNA and CDR2 YSLEER. This TCR was sampled from a young woman in good health. The sample consisted of central memory CD4+ T cells from blood. The chain uses TRBV4-3 and TRBJ1-2; D uncertain. This CDR3 reads CASSQDHGVGGYTF. As DNA, the CDR3 is TGCGCCAGCAGCCAAGATCACGGGGTTGGTGGCTACACCTTC.